This T cell receptor beta chain was captured in a study of tumor-infiltrating lymphocytes in primary liver carcinoma. Study-wide results and caveats: Tumors reached a significantly greater top-250-clone fraction than blood did (p = 0.039).

A constant-region primer primed TCR beta cDNA synthesis from about 490 ng of total RNA. Libraries for TCR beta were built through three nested multiplex PCR rounds, which together made up a slightly modified ARM-PCR procedure. The two initial PCR rounds, roughly 9 cycles each, used TRBV1-TRBV30 forward and C-beta reverse primers. One entry per CDR3 protein results from TCRdb running MiXCR on the multiplex PCR reads. The sample holds 180,000 or so distinct CDR3 sequences, about 60% seen once. The CDR3 runs to 16 residues. CDR1 and CDR2 from the germline V gene are SGHAT and FQNNGV. Blood RNA came from unsorted whole blood; germline DNA was also extracted. Worth noting for this clonotype: The antigen is unknown. This may come from a read error, since a much larger clone is one base off.

The receptor was derived from a man aged 40-50 years with primary liver carcinoma and hepatitis B virus infection. The sample comprised peripheral blood. The V gene is TRBV11-2, the J gene TRBJ2-3; D not resolved. The CDR3 protein is CASSLESGFQRGTHYF. In DNA form, the CDR3 reads TGTGCCAGCAGCTTAGAGTCGGGCTTTCAGCGAGGTACGCATTATTTT.